The 23 T cell receptor beta chains listed next were all sequenced from one sample in a study of cytomegalovirus exposure and HLA in healthy donors. Primers included in the PCR were 60 Vbeta and 13 Jbeta primers. This table comes from immunoSEQ multiplex PCR, and its TCRdb copy is limited to in-frame clones, with some not included. Among some 120,000 clones, about 73% were seen once, and the ten largest hold approximately 2.1%. Sequencing was done on a sample of PBMCs. Receptor source: a woman between 40 and 50 years old in good health and CMV-seropositive.

V and J are TRBV2 and TRBJ2-1; weak D call: TRBD1 (6 bases). This CDR3 spans 14 amino acids. V lost 4 bases and J lost 5, with 12 bases in between. From germline, CDR1 is SNHLY and CDR2 FYNNEI. CDR3 sequence reads: CASSVQRTDNEQFF. Written as DNA, the CDR3 is TGTGCCAGCAGTGTACAACGGACAGACAATGAGCAGTTCTTC.

The rearrangement joins TRBV6-5 to TRBJ2-7, with 7 nucleotides matching TRBD2. V was clipped by 6 bases and J by 4 bases; unmatched bases: 6. From germline, CDR1 is MNHEY and CDR2 SVGAGI. The CDR3 loop spans 13 amino acids. The CDR3 region is CASSHGREYEQYF. The CDR3 DNA reads as TGTGCCAGCAGCCATGGGAGGGAGTACGAGCAGTACTTC.

This clone occurred a few times. The chain carries TRBV28 and TRBJ2-3, with 9 bases lining up with TRBD1. Per the germline V gene, CDR1 is MDHEN and CDR2 is SYDVKM. The CDR3 is made up of 16 amino acids. Trimming cost V 7 bases and J 6 bases; bases outside gene matches: 14. CDR3 in amino acids: CASKGGGTGNADTQYF. CDR3 nucleotide sequence: TGTGCCAGCAAGGGGGGAGGGACAGGGAATGCGGATACGCAGTATTTT.

This clone has more than one count but fewer than ten. This sequence joins TRBV2 and TRBJ2-3, with D possibly matching TRBD2 (6 bases). CDR3 length: 14 residues. CDR1 SNHLY and CDR2 FYNNEI come from the germline V gene. V was trimmed by 7 bases and J by 4 bases, leaving 15 bases between them. The CDR3 DNA reads TGTGCCAGCATAGGCGGGAACGGGGCAGATACGCAGTATTTT. It is translated as CASIGGNGADTQYF. Full variable domain (remainder filled in from reference TRBV2 and TRBJ2-3): EPEVTQTPSHQVTQMGQEVILRCVPISNHLYFYWYRQILGQKVEFLVSFYNNEISEKSEIFDDQFSVERPDGSNFTLKIRSTKLEDSAMYFCASIGGNGADTQYFGPGTRLTVL.

V usage is TRBV5-1 and J usage is TRBJ2-2; 9 positions agree with TRBD2. The germline gives CDR1 SGHRS, CDR2 YFSETQ. The V segment lost 0 bases and the J segment 7 bases; nucleotides outside the gene matches: 7. The length of the CDR3 is 16 residues. The CDR3 sequence is CASSLDSGSFGGELFF. The CDR3 coding sequence is TGCGCCAGCAGCTTGGATAGCGGGAGTTTCGGCGGGGAGCTGTTTTTT.

The rearrangement uses TRBV30 and TRBJ2-5; 12 nucleotides match TRBD2. V shed 1 base and J 4 bases; nucleotides not matched to a gene: 7. The CDR3 loop spans 16 amino acids. In germline, CDR1 is GTSNPN, CDR2 SVGIG (reference sequence). The CDR3 loop is CAWSASLAGGGETQYF. The CDR3 bases are TGTGCCTGGAGTGCGTCTCTAGCGGGGGGGGGAGAGACCCAGTACTTC.

The chain uses TRBV4-3 and TRBJ2-1; perhaps TRBD1 as D (6 bases). The CDR3 extends over 16 amino acids. The V gene's germline CDR1 is LGHNA and CDR2 YSLEER. Trimming cost V 0 bases and J 0 bases, with 9 bases left between them. As DNA, the CDR3 is TGCGCCAGCAGCCAAGACTCAGGGGTCTCCTACAATGAGCAGTTCTTC. Translation gives CASSQDSGVSYNEQFF.

V usage is TRBV19 and J usage is TRBJ1-2; 8 nucleotides agree with TRBD1. CDR1 LNHDA and CDR2 SQIVND come from the germline V gene (reference sequence). The CDR3 length is 13 residues. V shed 9 bases, J shed 8 bases, and the junction held 11 bases outside the gene matches. CDR3 in amino acids: CARNTGQGCGYTF. For the CDR3, the DNA is TGTGCCAGAAACACCGGACAGGGCTGCGGCTACACCTTC. Complete variable domain (other parts from reference TRBV19 and TRBJ1-2): DGGITQSPKYLFRKEGQNVTLSCEQNLNHDAMYWYRQDPGQGLRLIYYSQIVNDFQKGDIAEGYSVSREKKESFPLTVTSAQKNPTAFYLCARNTGQGCGYTFGSGTRLTVV.

The chain couples TRBV2 to TRBJ2-7; 9 bases agree with TRBD1. Germline V gene data show CDR1 as SNHLY and CDR2 as FYNNEI. The CDR3 covers 14 residues. The J segment lost 5 bases and the V segment lost 6 bases, leaving 8 bases of the junction unmatched. The CDR3 spells CASSVNRDRDEQYF. The DNA of the CDR3 is TGTGCCAGCAGCGTAAACCGGGACAGGGACGAGCAGTACTTC.

In its sample, this clone was seen once. The chain employs TRBV5-4 and TRBJ2-2, with D perhaps matching TRBD2 (5 bases). The CDR3 covers 16 residues. Germline V gene data show CDR1 as SGHNT and CDR2 as YYREEE (reference sequence). The V end lost 5 bases, the J end lost 0 bases, and 14 bases lay between the germline ends. In nucleotides, the CDR3 is TGTGCCAGCAGTAACGAATTCGGGACGAACACCGGGGAGCTGTTTTTT. Translated: CASSNEFGTNTGELFF.

This rearrangement joins TRBV7-6 to TRBJ1-3, with a possible D match to TRBD1 (5 bases). This CDR3 spans 16 amino acids. V gave up 5 bases and J gave up 0 bases, with 14 bases separating them. Germline CDR1 and CDR2: SGHVS and FNYEAQ. This CDR3 reads CASSQQGVVSGNTIYF. For the CDR3, the DNA is TGTGCCAGCAGCCAGCAAGGGGTTGTCTCTGGAAACACCATATATTTT.

V is TRBV6-5 and J is TRBJ1-1; unclear D gene. Germline CDR1 is MNHEY and CDR2 is SVGAGI. CDR3 size: 13 residues. V lost 2 bases, J lost 1 base, and 5 bases lay in between. CDR3 region: CASSYNRNTEAFF. Written as DNA, the CDR3 is TGTGCCAGCAGTTACAACAGGAACACTGAAGCTTTCTTT.

This chain connects TRBV11-2 to TRBJ2-3; 8 bases line up with TRBD2. This CDR3 has 15 residues. V dropped 8 bases and J dropped 1; count of bases not matched to a gene: 8. CDR1 and CDR2 from the germline V gene are SGHAT and FQNNGV. CDR3 sequence: CASLWGAGGTDTQYF. The CDR3 DNA is TGTGCCAGCCTCTGGGGAGCGGGGGGCACAGATACGCAGTATTTT.

The V call is TRBV29-1, the J call TRBJ2-7; 8 bases match TRBD2. The junction had 11 bases not matched to a gene; V was cut back by 5 bases and J by 5 bases. Germline V gene sequence: CDR1 SQVTM, CDR2 ANQGSEA. The CDR3 is 14 amino acids. In DNA form, the CDR3 reads TGCAGCGTTCTCGAAGCGGGAGTGCTTGACGAGCAGTACTTC. The encoded protein is CSVLEAGVLDEQYF.

J is TRBJ1-5 and V is TRBV4-3, with D possibly TRBD1 on 5 matching bases. CDR3 length: 14 residues. Germline CDR1 is LGHNA and CDR2 is YSLEER. Trimming pared 0 bases from V and 8 bases from J, leaving 11 bases between. CDR3 nucleotides: TGCGCCAGCAGCCAAGAAAGCAGGGTAGAGCCCCAGCATTTT. Translated, it gives CASSQESRVEPQHF.

The gene calls are TRBV9 and TRBJ1-3; 7 nucleotides match TRBD1. Per germline, CDR1 SGDLS and CDR2 YYNGEE. The CDR3 covers 14 residues. V shed 0 bases, J shed 6 bases, and the junction held 3 bases outside the gene matches. CDR3 protein: CASSVGDRSNTIYF. The CDR3 DNA is TGTGCCAGCAGCGTAGGGGACAGATCAAACACCATATATTTT.

V gene TRBV7-2 combines with J gene TRBJ2-1; 9 bases are a match to TRBD2. Germline CDR1 reads SGHTA; CDR2 reads FQGNSA. There are 15 residues in the CDR3. J was trimmed by 1 base and V by 6 bases; bases with no gene match: 4. The CDR3 region is CASSQTSGSYNEQFF. CDR3 in DNA: TGTGCCAGCAGTCAGACTAGCGGATCCTACAATGAGCAGTTCTTC. Variable domain in full (rest from reference TRBV7-2 and TRBJ2-1): GAGVSQSPSNKVTEKGKDVELRCDPISGHTALYWYRQSLGQGLEFLIYFQGNSAPDKSGLPSDRFSAERTGGSVSTLTIQRTQQEDSAVYLCASSQTSGSYNEQFFGPGTRLTVL.

The chain links TRBV4-1 to TRBJ2-7, with D maybe TRBD2 (5 bases). The CDR3 length is 16 residues. The V and J ends lost 4 bases and 2 bases respectively, with 18 bases between them. Per the germline V gene, CDR1 is MGHRA and CDR2 is YSYEKL. This CDR3 reads CASSPARTQITYEQYF. The CDR3, as DNA: TGCGCCAGCAGCCCGGCGCGGACTCAGATAACCTACGAGCAGTACTTC.

The chain carries TRBV18 and TRBJ1-1, with unresolved D. The CDR3 consists of 14 residues. From germline, CDR1 is KGHSH and CDR2 LQKENI. Trimming took off 3 bases at V and 1 base at J, with 9 bases between the two ends. The CDR3 protein is CASSPAARNTEAFF. For the CDR3, the DNA is TGTGCCAGCTCACCCGCGGCAAGGAACACTGAAGCTTTCTTT.

This chain links TRBV9 with TRBJ2-7; a possible D gene is TRBD1 (6 bases). Trimming removed 3 bases from V and 2 bases from J, with 9 bases in between. The CDR3 is 13 amino acids. Germline CDR1 reads SGDLS; CDR2 reads YYNGEE. In DNA form, the CDR3 reads TGTGCCAGCAGCGCACAGGGAGCCTACGAGCAGTACTTC. Residues: CASSAQGAYEQYF.

The chain is built from TRBV2 and TRBJ1-2; 7 bases agree with TRBD1. Germline CDR1 is SNHLY and CDR2 is FYNNEI. This CDR3 is built from 15 residues. The J segment lost 2 bases and the V segment lost 8 bases, leaving 11 bases of the junction unmatched. For the CDR3, the DNA is TGTGCCAGCGATAGTAAGAAACAGGGGAACTATGGCTACACCTTC. It encodes CASDSKKQGNYGYTF. The full variable domain, rest sourced from reference TRBV2 and TRBJ1-2, is EPEVTQTPSHQVTQMGQEVILRCVPISNHLYFYWYRQILGQKVEFLVSFYNNEISEKSEIFDDQFSVERPDGSNFTLKIRSTKLEDSAMYFCASDSKKQGNYGYTFGSGTRLTVV.

The rearrangement joins TRBV5-1 to TRBJ2-2; TRBD2 matches 11 bases. This CDR3 comprises 16 residues. J was trimmed by 6 bases and V by 5 bases; bases with no gene match: 9. The germline V gene encodes CDR1 SGHRS and CDR2 YFSETQ. CDR3 coding DNA: TGCGCCAGCAGTAAACTAGCGGGAGATTGGTCCGGGGAGCTGTTTTTT. Translating gives CASSKLAGDWSGELFF.

This clone came up once. This chain uses TRBV11-2 with TRBJ1-4; D gene ambiguous. Germline values: CDR1 SGHAT, CDR2 FQNNGV. V was clipped by 0 bases and J by 8 bases, with 16 bases between them. CDR3 length: 16 residues. The CDR3 loop is CASSLEFGEGWEKLFF. As DNA, the CDR3 is TGTGCCAGCAGCTTAGAATTCGGGGAAGGCTGGGAAAAACTGTTTTTT.